The 17 T cell receptor beta chains given below trace back to one sample, sequenced in a study of T cells expressing NK-cell markers. TCRdb re-called the 5' RACE reads; every CDR3 protein appears as one record, without DNA. The sample includes about 370,000 distinct CDR3 sequences. The sequencing sample was made of blood T cells: a sorted CD56 or NKG2C T cell subset, CD4+ or CD8+ T cells, or bulk PBMC T cells (not recorded which). The receptors here all came from a woman in her fifties or sixties in good health.

The rearrangement uses TRBV7-3 and TRBJ2-3. Germline V CDR1 and CDR2: SGHTA, FQGTGA. The CDR3 is 11 amino acids. The CDR3 spells CASSLAGRMYF. The whole variable domain, remainder taken from reference TRBV7-3 and TRBJ2-3, is GAGVSQTPSNKVTEKGKYVELRCDPISGHTALYWYRQSLGQGPEFLIYFQGTGAADDSGLPNDRFFAVRPEGSVSTLKIQRTERGDSAVYLCASSLAGRMYFGPGTRLTVL.

CDR3 sequence reads: CASSEAPGARTEAFF. This sequence joins TRBV6-1 and TRBJ1-1; TCRdb selects TRBD1, and the lack of DNA leaves this call unchecked. The CDR3 consists of 15 residues. Germline assignment: CDR1 MNHNS and CDR2 SASEGT.

V is TRBV11-1 and J is TRBJ2-7; TCRdb's D gene call, TRBD1, goes unchecked for lack of DNA. The CDR3 contains 14 residues. The germline V gene has CDR1 SGHAT and CDR2 FQDESV (reference sequence). CDR3 loop: CASSFGTGVYEQYF.

The rearrangement uses TRBV4-1 and TRBJ2-1; TCRdb's D gene call, TRBD2, goes unchecked for lack of DNA. Germline CDR1 and CDR2: MGHRA and YSYEKL. The CDR3 sequence is 17 residues long. CDR3 protein: CASSQGGSGSIKNEQFF.

The rearrangement links TRBV5-1 to TRBJ2-7; the D call of TRBD2 rests on TCRdb alone, since no DNA is present to check it. This CDR3 is 14 amino acids long. The germline gives CDR1 SGHRS, CDR2 YFSETQ. The CDR3 region is CASRWGGPSYEQYF. The full variable domain, its missing parts supplied by reference TRBV5-1 and TRBJ2-7, is KAGVTQTPRYLIKTRGQQVTLSCSPISGHRSVSWYQQTPGQGLQFLFEYFSETQRNKGNFPGRFSGRQFSNSRSEMNVSTLELGDSALYLCASRWGGPSYEQYFGPGTRLTVT.

The gene calls are TRBV20-1 and TRBJ2-1; TCRdb designates TRBD1, a call that cannot be tested without DNA. This CDR3 has 17 residues. The germline CDR1 and CDR2 sequences are DFQATT and SNEGSKA (reference sequence). The CDR3 region is CSARGDRPGQGYNEQFF.

V usage is TRBV19 and J usage is TRBJ2-5; TCRdb's D call of TRBD1 is untestable without DNA. This CDR3 spans 14 amino acids. CDR1 is LNHDA and CDR2 is SQIVND in the germline V gene (reference sequence). The CDR3 reads CASRDRGLQETQYF. Complete variable domain (other parts from reference TRBV19 and TRBJ2-5): DGGITQSPKYLFRKEGQNVTLSCEQNLNHDAMYWYRQDPGQGLRLIYYSQIVNDFQKGDIAEGYSVSREKKESFPLTVTSAQKNPTAFYLCASRDRGLQETQYFGPGTRLLVL.

The chain links TRBV11-2 to TRBJ2-7. The germline V gene has CDR1 SGHAT and CDR2 FQNNGV. The CDR3 has 12 amino acids. This chain's CDR3 is CASSFPPYEQYF.

The chain combines TRBV5-1 with TRBJ2-1; absent DNA, TCRdb's TRBD2 call cannot be checked. The CDR3 sequence is 14 residues long. Germline CDR1 and CDR2: SGHRS and YFSETQ. This CDR3 is CASSFLAATNEQFF. The full variable domain, its missing parts supplied by reference TRBV5-1 and TRBJ2-1, is KAGVTQTPRYLIKTRGQQVTLSCSPISGHRSVSWYQQTPGQGLQFLFEYFSETQRNKGNFPGRFSGRQFSNSRSEMNVSTLELGDSALYLCASSFLAATNEQFFGPGTRLTVL.

The CDR3 loop reads CASSPANGGNTEAFF. J is TRBJ1-1 and V is TRBV4-2; TCRdb calls TRBD1, which cannot be checked without DNA. Per germline, CDR1 LGHNA and CDR2 YNFKEQ. The CDR3 covers 15 residues.

The chain is built from TRBV6-1 and TRBJ1-2; TCRdb designates TRBD1, a call that cannot be tested without DNA. The germline gives CDR1 MNHNS, CDR2 SASEGT. The CDR3 extends over 14 amino acids. This CDR3 reads CASSPGQVSYGYTF.

This chain joins TRBV20-1 and TRBJ2-3; TCRdb reports TRBD2, a call that lacks DNA to check it against. CDR1 and CDR2 (germline): DFQATT, SNEGSKA (reference sequence). This CDR3 has 15 residues. CDR3 in amino acids: CSARDRREGTDTQYF.

This sequence joins TRBV7-8 and TRBJ2-2; TCRdb designates TRBD1, a call that cannot be tested without DNA. Germline-derived CDR1 and CDR2 are SGHVS and FQNEAQ. The CDR3 runs to 16 residues. The CDR3 sequence: CASSKPDRGPTGELFF.

This chain links TRBV4-2 with TRBJ2-3; TCRdb's D gene call, TRBD2, goes unchecked for lack of DNA. The CDR3 covers 15 residues. Germline-derived CDR1 and CDR2 are LGHNA and YNFKEQ. The CDR3 loop is CASTPDGRGTDTQYF.

This rearrangement joins TRBV4-1 to TRBJ1-6; TCRdb gives TRBD1 as the D gene, but with no DNA this cannot be confirmed. This CDR3 has 16 residues. The germline V gene has CDR1 MGHRA and CDR2 YSYEKL. The chain's CDR3 is CASSQDGTANNSPLHF.

The gene calls are TRBV3-1 and TRBJ2-1; no DNA is available, so the TRBD1 call from TCRdb remains unchecked. CDR1 and CDR2 from the germline V gene are LGHDT and YNNKEL (reference sequence). The CDR3 totals 13 residues. The CDR3 sequence is CASSEKWTNEQFF.

The chain combines TRBV27 with TRBJ2-3; the D call of TRBD1 rests on TCRdb alone, since no DNA is present to check it. The CDR3 is made up of 16 amino acids. Germline V lookup: CDR1 MNHEY, CDR2 SMNVEV (reference sequence). CDR3 protein: CASSPRAQSRTDTQYF.